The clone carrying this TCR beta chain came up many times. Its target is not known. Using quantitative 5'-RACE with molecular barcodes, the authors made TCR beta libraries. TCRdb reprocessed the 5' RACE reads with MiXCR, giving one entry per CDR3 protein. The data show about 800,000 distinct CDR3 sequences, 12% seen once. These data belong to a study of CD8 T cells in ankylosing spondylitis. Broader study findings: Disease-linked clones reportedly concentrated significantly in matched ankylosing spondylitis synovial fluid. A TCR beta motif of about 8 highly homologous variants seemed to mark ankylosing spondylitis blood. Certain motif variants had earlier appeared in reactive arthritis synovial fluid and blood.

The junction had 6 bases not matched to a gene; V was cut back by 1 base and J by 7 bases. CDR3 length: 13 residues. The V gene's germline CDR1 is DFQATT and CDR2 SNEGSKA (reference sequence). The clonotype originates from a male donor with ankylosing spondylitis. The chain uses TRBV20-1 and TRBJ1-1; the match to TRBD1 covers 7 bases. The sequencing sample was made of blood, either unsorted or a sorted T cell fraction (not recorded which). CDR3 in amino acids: CSARGRQGGEAFF. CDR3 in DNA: TGCAGTGCTAGAGGCCGACAGGGTGGTGAAGCTTTCTTT.